Each of the 5 T cell receptor beta chains below was sequenced from the same sample in a study of T cell responses to AZD1222 COVID-19 vaccine. Profiling relied on immunoSEQ multiplex PCR, and the TCRdb table lists in-frame clones only, not all of them. The data hold 85,000 to 130,000 clones, with about 90% observed a single time. The sequenced sample was peripheral blood, obtained 28 days after the second AZD1222 dose. The source of these receptors is an adult who received the AZD1222 COVID-19 vaccine.

V is TRBV11-3 and J is TRBJ2-3, with TRBD2 matching 11 bases. The ends lost 4 bases at V and 6 bases at J; junction bases unmatched: 6. The germline gives CDR1 SGHNT, CDR2 YENEEA. The CDR3 extends over 15 amino acids. The CDR3 nucleotides read TGTGCCAGCAGCTCCCGGACTAGCGGGTTGGATACGCAGTATTTT. The encoded protein is CASSSRTSGLDTQYF.

The chain is built from TRBV6-5 and TRBJ1-5, with a possible D match to TRBD1 (5 bases). Germline V gene data show CDR1 as MNHEY and CDR2 as SVGAGI. This CDR3 comprises 13 residues. The V end was cut by 6 bases, the J end by 3 bases, with 9 bases between. The CDR3 loop reads CASRRDVNQPQHF. The DNA for the CDR3 is TGTGCCAGCAGACGGGACGTCAATCAGCCCCAGCATTTT.

This chain connects TRBV29-1 to TRBJ1-1; 10 nucleotides match TRBD1. This CDR3 spans 15 amino acids. The germline CDR1 and CDR2 sequences are SQVTM and ANQGSEA. Germline trimming cut 6 bases from V and 6 bases from J; bases unmatched to any gene: 13. Here the CDR3 reads CSVASVTGGWAEAFF. The CDR3 region has the DNA TGCAGCGTCGCCAGTGTGACAGGGGGCTGGGCTGAAGCTTTCTTT.

J is TRBJ1-5 and V is TRBV2, with D unresolved. In germline, CDR1 is SNHLY, CDR2 FYNNEI. The germline V and J ends were trimmed by 2 bases and 1 base, with 6 bases remaining between them. The CDR3 runs 14 residues. The CDR3 protein is CASSERWSNQPQHF. In DNA form, the CDR3 reads TGTGCCAGCAGTGAACGGTGGAGCAATCAGCCCCAGCATTTT.

CDR3 sequence reads: CASRTQMSDTQYF. The CDR3 region has the DNA TGTGCCAGCAGGACCCAGATGTCAGATACGCAGTATTTT. This rearrangement joins TRBV6-5 to TRBJ2-3; the D is unclear. CDR1 and CDR2 from the germline V gene are MNHEY and SVGAGI. The CDR3 runs to 13 residues. Trimming removed 6 bases at V and 4 bases at J, with 11 bases between.